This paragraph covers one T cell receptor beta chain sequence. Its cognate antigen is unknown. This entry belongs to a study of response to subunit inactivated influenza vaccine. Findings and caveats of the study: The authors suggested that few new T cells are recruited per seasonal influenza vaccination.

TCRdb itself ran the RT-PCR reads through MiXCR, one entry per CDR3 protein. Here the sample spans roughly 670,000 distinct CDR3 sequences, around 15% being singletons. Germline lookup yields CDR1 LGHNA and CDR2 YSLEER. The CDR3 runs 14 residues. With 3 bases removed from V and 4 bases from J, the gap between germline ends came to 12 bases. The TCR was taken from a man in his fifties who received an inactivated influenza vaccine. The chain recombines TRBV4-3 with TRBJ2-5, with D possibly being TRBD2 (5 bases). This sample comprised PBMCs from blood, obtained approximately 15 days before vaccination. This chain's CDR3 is CASSHGGLRETQYF. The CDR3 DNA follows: TGCGCCAGCAGCCACGGCGGACTGAGAGAGACCCAGTACTTC.